The clone carrying this T cell receptor (beta chain) has a handful of counts. Antigen unknown. This record comes from a study of T-cell memory formation after mild COVID-19. Study findings and constraints: Among clones contracting day 15 to 85, CD4/CD8 was balanced, whereas later expanders leaned CD4+. Day 37-peaking second-wave clones had unconfirmed SARS-CoV-2 specificity. The CD4+ clones that contracted clustered mainly within CM and EM, and the CD8+ clones concentrated in EMRA. That cross-reactive memory joined was suggested by some responding clones appearing in pre-infection memory.

Germline CDR1 is LNHDA and CDR2 is SQIVND (reference sequence). Trimming left V 1 base short and J 0 bases short, with 12 bases between. The CDR3 totals 17 residues. TCRdb recomputed calls from the 5' RACE reads with MiXCR, one row per CDR3 protein. The sample yields 280,000 or so distinct CDR3 sequences, over 7% seen once. The sequencing sample was made of PBMCs or a T cell subset sorted from them (not recorded which). The clonotype comes from a young man who had mild COVID-19 (a few samples of this study predate the infection). Cell type and time point are not known. This rearrangement joins TRBV19 to TRBJ2-2; the D is unclear. In nucleotides, the CDR3 is TGTGCCAGTAGTATAGCCGTGTGGTCGGCGAACACCGGGGAGCTGTTTTTT. Residues: CASSIAVWSANTGELFF.